The 32 T cell receptor beta chains given below trace back to one sample, sequenced in a study of blood T cell repertoires in COVID-19 (dated by TCRdb to 2018 to 2020). The method behind the library was the immunoSEQ multiplex PCR assay. Here the immuneACCESS table is served through TCRdb, limited to in-frame sequences with V and J called. Missing clones are a known gap in these copies; in checked studies unresolved V genes cover under half, and the rest lacks a known reason. A total of 350,000 to 450,000 clones appear in this sample, 85% to 90% of them only once. Jointly, the top ten make up around 3% of the sample. The material sequenced was peripheral blood. These receptors were taken from a human donor in a cohort sampled during active COVID-19.

This rearrangement joins TRBV5-6 to TRBJ2-7; the D gene is possibly TRBD2 (5 bases). CDR3 length: 18 amino acids. V was clipped by 3 bases and J by 2 bases, with 24 bases between them. The germline gives CDR1 SGHDT, CDR2 YYEEEE. The CDR3 protein is CASSSPGGVSAYAYEQYF. In DNA, the CDR3 is TGTGCCAGCAGCTCGCCCGGAGGTGTTAGCGCCTATGCCTACGAGCAGTACTTC.

The chain is built from TRBV6-6 and TRBJ2-3, with 7 bases aligning to TRBD2. The germline V gene has CDR1 MNHNY and CDR2 SVGAGI (reference sequence). V gave up 1 base and J gave up 4 bases; unmatched junction bases: 5. The CDR3 length is 15 residues. As DNA, the CDR3 is TGTGCCAGCAGTTACTGGGCGGGAGCCCCAGATACGCAGTATTTT. Translating it yields CASSYWAGAPDTQYF.

CDR3 loop: CASSEILAGGSTDTQYF. The CDR3 DNA follows: TGTGCCAGCAGTGAAATCCTAGCGGGAGGAAGCACAGATACGCAGTATTTT. The chain uses TRBV6-1 and TRBJ2-3; 11 bases agree with TRBD2. Germline lookup yields CDR1 MNHNS and CDR2 SASEGT. V was clipped by 2 bases and J by 0 bases; unmatched bases: 4. The CDR3 runs 17 residues.

CDR3 in DNA: TGTGCCAGCAGTTCTACCTATGAGCAGTTCTTC. Amino acid sequence: CASSSTYEQFF. The chain couples TRBV6-5 to TRBJ2-1; D is unresolved. The V gene lost 4 bases and the J gene lost 8 bases, with 6 bases spanning the gap. CDR3 length: 11 amino acids. The germline V gene has CDR1 MNHEY and CDR2 SVGAGI.

The V gene is TRBV5-5, the J gene TRBJ2-1; 7 nucleotides agree with TRBD1. This CDR3 comprises 14 residues. Germline lookup yields CDR1 SGHKS and CDR2 YYEKEE (reference sequence). Trimming removed 5 bases from V and 3 bases from J; junction bases left unmatched: 5. The CDR3 nucleotides are TGTGCCAGCAGGACTCAGGGGGACTACAATGAGCAGTTCTTC. It translates to CASRTQGDYNEQFF. Full variable domain (rest looked up from reference TRBV5-5 and TRBJ2-1): DAGVTQSPTHLIKTRGQQVTLRCSPISGHKSVSWYQQVLGQGPQFIFQYYEKEERGRGNFPDRFSARQFPNYSSELNVNALLLGDSALYLCASRTQGDYNEQFFGPGTRLTVL.

The J gene is TRBJ1-2, the V gene TRBV18; TRBD1 agrees at 7 bases. J was trimmed by 4 bases and V by 3 bases; bases with no gene match: 5. CDR3 length: 14 amino acids. Germline CDR1 reads KGHSH; CDR2 reads LQKENI. CDR3 in DNA: TGTGCCAGCTCACCCCCGGGACAGCCCTATGGCTACACCTTC. Protein product: CASSPPGQPYGYTF.

The chain recombines TRBV24-1 with TRBJ2-1; D not certain. CDR3 length equals 12 residues. V dropped 1 base and J dropped 7 bases, with 4 bases sitting between them. The germline V gene encodes CDR1 KGHDR and CDR2 SFDVKD. This CDR3 is CATSDLRNEQFF. The CDR3 DNA sequence: TGTGCCACCAGTGATTTACGGAATGAGCAGTTCTTC.

V and J are TRBV27 and TRBJ2-3; 9 bases line up with TRBD2. V shed 1 base and J 6 bases; nucleotides not matched to a gene: 5. CDR3 length: 15 amino acids. Germline lookup yields CDR1 MNHEY and CDR2 SMNVEV (reference sequence). CDR3 DNA sequence: TGTGCCAGCAGTTTATTTCCTAGCGGGACCGATACGCAGTATTTT. This sequence encodes CASSLFPSGTDTQYF.

This rearrangement joins TRBV7-2 to TRBJ2-2, with D unresolved. The CDR3 loop spans 14 amino acids. V shed 1 base and J shed 6 bases, with 9 bases lying between them. Germline V gene sequence: CDR1 SGHTA, CDR2 FQGNSA. CDR3 amino acids: CASSLEYFSGELFF. In DNA form, the CDR3 reads TGTGCCAGCAGCTTAGAATACTTCTCCGGGGAGCTGTTTTTT.

The chain has TRBV30 and TRBJ1-4, with TRBD1 matching over 10 bases. V shed 1 base, J shed 6 bases, and the junction held 5 bases outside the gene matches. Germline assignment: CDR1 GTSNPN and CDR2 SVGIG (reference sequence). The CDR3 has 15 residues. The CDR3 region has the DNA TGTGCCTGGAGTGCGACAGGGGGCTTCGATGAAAAACTGTTTTTT. This codes for CAWSATGGFDEKLFF.

V is TRBV28 and J is TRBJ1-1, with 9 bases fitting TRBD1. Trimming at V came to 1 base and at J to 10 bases, leaving 7 bases not matched to a gene. This CDR3 has 14 amino acids. The germline V gene has CDR1 MDHEN and CDR2 SYDVKM. The CDR3 bases are TGTGCCAGCAGTTTATACCCCACGGACAGGGGAGCTTTCTTT. Translating gives CASSLYPTDRGAFF.

The chain combines TRBV29-1 with TRBJ2-5; 14 nucleotides agree with TRBD2. The CDR3 sequence is 17 residues long. The junction had 4 bases not matched to a gene; V was cut back by 0 bases and J by 1 base. Germline assignment: CDR1 SQVTM and CDR2 ANQGSEA. Written as DNA, the CDR3 is TGCAGCGTTGAAGAGGGGGGGACTAGCGGGAGCCAAGAGACCCAGTACTTC. Translated: CSVEEGGTSGSQETQYF.

In DNA form, the CDR3 reads TGTGCCTGGAGTGTACACGGGCCCCCAGGGGATCAGCCCCAGCATTTT. Protein sequence: CAWSVHGPPGDQPQHF. The J gene is TRBJ1-5, the V gene TRBV30, with D possibly matching TRBD1 (6 bases). V lost 0 bases and J 5 bases, leaving 17 bases between the germline ends. Germline V lookup: CDR1 GTSNPN, CDR2 SVGIG (reference sequence). The CDR3 consists of 16 residues. Combining the CDR3 with reference TRBV30 and TRBJ1-5 gives the whole variable domain SQTIHQWPATLVQPVGSPLSLECTVEGTSNPNLYWYRQAAGRGLQLLFYSVGIGQISSEVPQNLSASRPQDRQFILSSKKLLLSDSGFYLCAWSVHGPPGDQPQHFGDGTRLSIL.

V is TRBV2 and J is TRBJ1-1; 8 bases are shared with TRBD1. V gave up 7 bases and J gave up 5 bases; unmatched junction bases: 9. The CDR3 totals 14 residues. The germline gives CDR1 SNHLY, CDR2 FYNNEI. CDR3 in amino acids: CASKTDRVGTEAFF. CDR3 bases: TGTGCCAGCAAAACGGACAGGGTTGGTACTGAAGCTTTCTTT.

The CDR3 nucleotides are TGTGCCAGCAGCTTGGTAGGACTAGCGGGAGAGACCCAGTACTTC. This encodes CASSLVGLAGETQYF. The chain joins TRBV5-4 to TRBJ2-5, with 11 bases lining up with TRBD2. The junction had 2 bases not matched to a gene; V was cut back by 0 bases and J by 4 bases. Germline values: CDR1 SGHNT, CDR2 YYREEE (reference sequence). The CDR3 length is 15 residues. The full variable domain, completed using reference TRBV5-4 and TRBJ2-5, is ETGVTQSPTHLIKTRGQQVTLRCSSQSGHNTVSWYQQALGQGPQFIFQYYREEENGRGNFPPRFSGLQFPNYSSELNVNALELDDSALYLCASSLVGLAGETQYFGPGTRLLVL.

The chain carries TRBV3-1 (or the pseudogene TRBV3-2) and TRBJ2-7, with D perhaps matching TRBD2 (6 bases). Trimming removed 10 bases from V and 5 bases from J, with 27 bases in between. Germline CDR1 reads LGHDT; CDR2 reads YNNKEL (reference sequence). The length of the CDR3 is 16 residues. CDR3 nucleotide sequence: TGTGCCACCTCCCTTGGGCCTGGCTCGGGGGTCGACGAGCAGTACTTC. It encodes CATSLGPGSGVDEQYF.

The V and J genes are TRBV4-2 and TRBJ1-2; perhaps TRBD1 as D (5 bases). Germline values: CDR1 LGHNA, CDR2 YNFKEQ. V shed 0 bases and J shed 7 bases, with 18 bases lying between them. The CDR3 is 16 amino acids. Here the CDR3 DNA reads TGTGCCAGCAGCCAAGAGGTTGACCAGGGTAGGGGTGGCTACACCTTC. As protein: CASSQEVDQGRGGYTF.

The chain joins TRBV7-6 to TRBJ1-2, with a possible D match to TRBD1 (5 bases). The CDR3 runs 15 residues. V gave up 2 bases and J gave up 10 bases, with 20 bases separating them. Per germline, CDR1 SGHVS and CDR2 FNYEAQ. As DNA, the CDR3 is TGTGCCAGCAGCTTATTAGGAGGGAAGGACATCAACTACACCTTC. Its protein product is CASSLLGGKDINYTF. Combining the CDR3 with reference TRBV7-6 and TRBJ1-2 gives the whole variable domain GAGVSQSPRYKVTKRGQDVALRCDPISGHVSLYWYRQALGQGPEFLTYFNYEAQQDKSGLPNDRFSAERPEGSISTLTIQRTEQRDSAMYRCASSLLGGKDINYTFGSGTRLTVV.

The chain carries TRBV4-1 and TRBJ2-5, with TRBD2 identical over 12 bases. After removal of 2 bases from V and 1 base from J, the junction contained 2 bases not matched to a gene. Germline values: CDR1 MGHRA, CDR2 YSYEKL. The CDR3 sequence is 16 residues long. CDR3 nucleotides: TGCGCCAGCAGCCAACTAGCGGGGGGGATCCAAGAGACCCAGTACTTC. Protein product: CASSQLAGGIQETQYF.

The CDR3 here is CASSAPVRGLRETQYF. The CDR3 coding sequence is TGTGCCAGCAGTGCTCCCGTAAGGGGGCTTAGGGAGACCCAGTACTTC. The chain uses TRBV2 and TRBJ2-5; 7 bases match TRBD1. Germline CDR1 is SNHLY and CDR2 is FYNNEI. The CDR3 is 16 amino acids. With 4 bases clipped from V and 5 bases from J, the junction kept 13 bases outside the gene matches.

This chain connects TRBV18 to TRBJ2-3; D gene unclear. This CDR3 region has 14 residues. The germline V gene has CDR1 KGHSH and CDR2 LQKENI. The ends were cut back, 0 bases at V and 6 bases at J, with 10 bases in the middle. The CDR3 nucleotides read TGTGCCAGCTCACCACCGAGTATTTCCGATACGCAGTATTTT. Amino acids: CASSPPSISDTQYF.

The rearrangement joins TRBV5-1 to TRBJ2-7; 12 bases map to TRBD2. Losses at the gene ends were 4 bases for V and 0 bases for J; bases not matched to a gene: 8. From germline, CDR1 is SGHRS and CDR2 YFSETQ. The CDR3 consists of 17 residues. The CDR3 loop reads CASSTRLAGEASYEQYF. The CDR3 DNA reads as TGCGCCAGCAGCACCCGACTAGCGGGAGAGGCCTCCTACGAGCAGTACTTC.

The chain links TRBV30 to TRBJ2-7, with 8 bases matching TRBD1. The J segment lost 0 bases and the V segment lost 1 base, leaving 2 bases of the junction unmatched. Germline CDR1 reads GTSNPN; CDR2 reads SVGIG (reference sequence). The CDR3 length is 14 residues. The CDR3 region is CAWSGQGSSYEQYF. The CDR3 DNA reads TGTGCCTGGAGTGGACAGGGGAGCTCCTACGAGCAGTACTTC.

The chain links TRBV28 to TRBJ1-1, with a possible D match to TRBD1 (6 bases). The V end was cut by 2 bases, the J end by 5 bases, with 9 bases between. This CDR3 region has 13 residues. Germline V lookup: CDR1 MDHEN, CDR2 SYDVKM. In DNA form, the CDR3 reads TGTGCCAGCAGTTTAGAAGGGGGTACTGAAGCTTTCTTT. Translated, it gives CASSLEGGTEAFF. Using reference TRBV28 and TRBJ1-1 for the parts outside the CDR3, the full variable domain is DVKVTQSSRYLVKRTGEKVFLECVQDMDHENMFWYRQDPGLGLRLIYFSYDVKMKEKGDIPEGYSVSREKKERFSLILESASTNQTSMYLCASSLEGGTEAFFGQGTRLTVV.

This clone has a handful of counts. The CDR3 DNA follows: TGTGCCAGCAGTTCAGATACAGGGGGCGCTTCTGGCTACACCTTC. It codes for CASSSDTGGASGYTF. The chain links TRBV6-5 to TRBJ1-2; 9 positions agree with TRBD1. CDR1 and CDR2 from the germline V gene are MNHEY and SVGAGI. The CDR3 spans 15 residues. The junction had 10 bases not matched to a gene; V was cut back by 4 bases and J by 7 bases.

The chain carries TRBV5-1 and TRBJ1-3; tentative D call: TRBD1 (5 bases). CDR1 and CDR2 (germline): SGHRS, YFSETQ. Trimming pared 2 bases from V and 4 bases from J, leaving 10 bases between. CDR3 length: 14 amino acids. The CDR3 here is CASSLSSGGNTIYF. For the CDR3, the DNA is TGCGCCAGCAGCTTATCTTCAGGGGGAAACACCATATATTTT. The full variable domain, in which reference TRBV5-1 and TRBJ1-3 provide the parts outside the CDR3, is KAGVTQTPRYLIKTRGQQVTLSCSPISGHRSVSWYQQTPGQGLQFLFEYFSETQRNKGNFPGRFSGRQFSNSRSEMNVSTLELGDSALYLCASSLSSGGNTIYFGEGSWLTVV.

This chain links TRBV28 with TRBJ1-3; D unclear. V was shortened by 3 bases and J by 0 bases, with 12 bases between the two germline ends. Germline assignment: CDR1 MDHEN and CDR2 SYDVKM. This CDR3 is 16 amino acids long. The CDR3 here is CASSFRPDLSGNTIYF. CDR3 DNA: TGTGCCAGCAGTTTTCGCCCAGATCTCTCTGGAAACACCATATATTTT.

This chain links TRBV27 with TRBJ2-7, with 8 nucleotides matching TRBD1. CDR1 and CDR2 from the germline V gene are MNHEY and SMNVEV (reference sequence). V gave up 8 bases and J gave up 0 bases; unmatched junction bases: 6. The CDR3 is 14 residues long. CDR3 DNA sequence: TGTGCCAGCTCTTATGGGACAGGCTCCTACGAGCAGTACTTC. Translated: CASSYGTGSYEQYF.

The genes are TRBV7-9 and TRBJ1-1; D might be TRBD1 (5 bases). V was pared by 6 bases and J by 0 bases, with 8 bases between. Germline CDR1 is SEHNR and CDR2 is FQNEAQ (reference sequence). This CDR3 has 13 amino acids. CDR3 amino acids: CASRLRVNTEAFF. CDR3 bases: TGTGCCAGCAGGCTCAGGGTGAACACTGAAGCTTTCTTT.

The DNA of the CDR3 is TGTGCCAGCTCACCCCGTGCGGTCCCGGCCTACGAGCAGTACTTC. It codes for CASSPRAVPAYEQYF. This chain joins TRBV18 and TRBJ2-7; no firm D call. The CDR3 runs to 15 residues. V shed 3 bases and J shed 2 bases, with 14 bases lying between them. Germline V gene lookup returns CDR1 KGHSH and CDR2 LQKENI.

V and J are TRBV19 and TRBJ1-2; TRBD1 aligns across 7 bases. The CDR3 consists of 15 residues. CDR1 LNHDA and CDR2 SQIVND come from the germline V gene (reference sequence). Trimming removed 2 bases from V and 7 bases from J; junction bases left unmatched: 10. CDR3 DNA sequence: TGTGCCAGTAGTATAAGGGGACAGACGGGCCGTGGCTACACCTTC. Protein product: CASSIRGQTGRGYTF.

J is TRBJ1-2 and V is TRBV6-5; 7 nucleotides line up with TRBD1. The germline V gene has CDR1 MNHEY and CDR2 SVGAGI. The CDR3 covers 16 residues. Germline trimming cut 0 bases from V and 7 bases from J; bases unmatched to any gene: 11. The CDR3 is CASSYSNVEGARGYTF. The CDR3 DNA is TGTGCCAGCAGTTACTCGAATGTAGAGGGGGCGCGTGGCTACACCTTC.